Each of the 13 T cell receptor beta chains below was sequenced from the same sample in a study of T cells in Graves' hyperthyroidism and ophthalmopathy. Amplified TCR beta CDR3 regions derived from RNA transcripts. TCR CDR3 underwent first-round RT-PCR with the HTBI primer set. TCRdb fed the multiplex PCR reads into MiXCR, producing one record per CDR3 protein. In the table there are 400,000 to 500,000 distinct CDR3 sequences, approximately 13% of which are singletons. Sequenced: blood. The origin of the receptors is a woman aged 18-29 years with Graves' hyperthyroidism.

This chain joins TRBV29-1 and TRBJ1-5, with unresolved D. The CDR3 totals 14 residues. The germline V gene encodes CDR1 SQVTM and CDR2 ANQGSEA. V lost 6 bases to trimming and J lost 5 bases, with 17 bases between them. CDR3 bases: TGCAGCGTCAAGACGGACGGGTCGTATCAGCCCCAGCATTTT. Its translation: CSVKTDGSYQPQHF.

The genes are TRBV5-1 and TRBJ2-2; D possibly corresponds to TRBD2 (6 bases). Germline lookup yields CDR1 SGHRS and CDR2 YFSETQ. The V end lost 0 bases, the J end lost 0 bases, and 9 bases lay between the germline ends. The CDR3 loop spans 16 amino acids. In nucleotides, the CDR3 is TGCGCCAGCAGCTTGGGCGGGACCCCGAACACCGGGGAGCTGTTTTTT. It encodes CASSLGGTPNTGELFF.

The chain recombines TRBV20-1 with TRBJ2-2; tentatively, D is TRBD2 (6 bases). CDR1 DFQATT and CDR2 SNEGSKA come from the germline V gene (reference sequence). The CDR3 loop spans 12 amino acids. V lost 7 bases, J lost 3 bases, and 9 bases lay in between. This CDR3 reads CSVSSDTGELFF. The CDR3 DNA reads as TGCAGTGTATCTAGCGACACCGGGGAGCTGTTTTTT.

This clonotype has a count of ten or more. CDR3 residues: CASQPVDRGKETQYF. The DNA for the CDR3 is TGTGCCAGCCAACCCGTGGACAGGGGGAAAGAGACCCAGTACTTC. The V and J genes are TRBV2 and TRBJ2-5; 10 bases line up with TRBD1. With V trimmed by 8 bases and J by 3 bases, 9 bases remained unmatched. Per the germline V gene, CDR1 is SNHLY and CDR2 is FYNNEI. The CDR3 runs 15 residues.

This clonotype was observed at least ten times. The CDR3 spells CASRRTAAGPEAFF. The CDR3 nucleotides are TGTGCCAGTCGCAGAACGGCAGCAGGGCCAGAGGCTTTCTTT. This sequence joins TRBV11-2 and TRBJ1-1; weak D call: TRBD1 (5 bases). Germline V gives CDR1 SGHAT, CDR2 FQNNGV. V was pared by 9 bases and J by 11 bases, with 25 bases between. This CDR3 contains 14 residues.

CDR3: CASGGLAENTGELFF. The CDR3 DNA reads TGTGCTAGTGGCGGACTAGCGGAAAACACCGGGGAGCTGTTTTTT. This chain uses TRBV12-5 with TRBJ2-2; 10 bases agree with TRBD2. CDR3 size: 15 residues. V was clipped by 6 bases and J by 2 bases; unmatched bases: 3. CDR1 is LGHNT, CDR2 FRNRAP, per germline.

This sequence joins TRBV6-1 and TRBJ1-6, with 8 bases identical to TRBD1. The CDR3 runs 15 residues. Germline trimming cut 2 bases from V and 9 bases from J; bases unmatched to any gene: 6. Per germline, CDR1 MNHNS and CDR2 SASEGT. The CDR3 coding sequence is TGTGCCAGCAGTGAATTTAGGACAGGGTTTTCACCCCTCCACTTT. This codes for CASSEFRTGFSPLHF.

The V gene is TRBV20-1, the J gene TRBJ1-1; D gene unclear. CDR1 DFQATT and CDR2 SNEGSKA come from the germline V gene (reference sequence). V was trimmed by 3 bases and J by 0 bases, leaving 11 bases between them. The CDR3 contains 14 residues. DNA of the CDR3: TGCAGTGCTAGTTGGTCTACTGTGAACACTGAAGCTTTCTTT. Protein sequence: CSASWSTVNTEAFF.

This clonotype was seen a few times. The gene calls are TRBV4-2 and TRBJ2-7, with D perhaps being TRBD1 or TRBD2 (5 bases each). The CDR3 contains 16 residues. Germline CDR1 reads LGHNA; CDR2 reads YNFKEQ. Trimming pared 0 bases from V and 0 bases from J, leaving 12 bases between. The CDR3 DNA sequence: TGTGCCAGCAGCCAAGATCCAGCAGGGAGCTCCTACGAGCAGTACTTC. Translation gives CASSQDPAGSSYEQYF.

This clonotype was seen many times. The chain couples TRBV28 to TRBJ2-1, with no clear D. The V end lost 6 bases, the J end lost 15 bases, and 15 bases lay between the germline ends. CDR3 length: 11 amino acids. CDR1 MDHEN and CDR2 SYDVKM come from the germline V gene. CDR3 coding DNA: TGTGCCAGCAGCTATAGAGAAACGGTGTTCTTC. Its translation: CASSYRETVFF.

This clonotype was found many times. The chain links TRBV6-1 to TRBJ2-1; D unclear. Germline CDR1 MNHNS, CDR2 SASEGT. The V and J ends lost 3 bases and 7 bases respectively, with 25 bases between them. This CDR3 spans 18 amino acids. CDR3 nucleotides: TGTGCCAGCAGTGAGGAGAGTTATAGAGGCGACCGACTTAATGAGCAGTTCTTC. This translates into CASSEESYRGDRLNEQFF.

The chain combines TRBV6-5 with TRBJ2-2, with TRBD2 matching over 7 bases. This CDR3 contains 17 residues. The V gene's germline CDR1 is MNHEY and CDR2 SVGAGI. With V trimmed by 2 bases and J by 0 bases, 6 bases remained unmatched. Written as DNA, the CDR3 is TGTGCCAGCAGTTACGTTTGGGGGACTACGAACACCGGGGAGCTGTTTTTT. It codes for CASSYVWGTTNTGELFF.

In this sample, this clonotype turned up many times. The chain has TRBV5-1 and TRBJ2-4; 13 nucleotides match TRBD2. This CDR3 region has 20 residues. V lost 4 bases and J lost 1; bases outside the gene matches: 14. Germline CDR1 reads SGHRS; CDR2 reads YFSETQ. CDR3 bases: TGCGCCAGCAGCAACCGGACTAGCGGGGGCTTCGTCTCGGCCAAAAACATTCAGTACTTC. This gives the protein CASSNRTSGGFVSAKNIQYF. Drawing the rest from reference TRBV5-1 and TRBJ2-4, the complete variable domain is KAGVTQTPRYLIKTRGQQVTLSCSPISGHRSVSWYQQTPGQGLQFLFEYFSETQRNKGNFPGRFSGRQFSNSRSEMNVSTLELGDSALYLCASSNRTSGGFVSAKNIQYFGAGTRLSVL.